The source of this T cell receptor (beta chain) is a study of cytotoxic CD8 clonotypes in ibrutinib-treated CLL. As for the study in general: Among patients, around 25 responded partially and 2 completely; some 15 then stayed remitted and 12 progressed after median about 68 months. The taking of response samples occurred after a median roughly twelve months of treatment, with a range of 6 to 36.

The V and J ends lost 0 bases and 9 bases respectively, with 9 bases between them. The V gene's germline CDR1 is MNHNY and CDR2 SVGAGI (reference sequence). The CDR3 runs 13 residues. Method: immunoSEQ multiplex PCR; TCRdb's copy keeps in-frame clones and lacks some. This sample has a few hundred thousand clones, with 60% to 75% found just once. The source was PBMCs, collected after 24 months of ibrutinib treatment. The receptor's source is a human donor with chronic lymphocytic leukemia. The rearrangement joins TRBV6-6 to TRBJ2-1; weak D call: TRBD1 (6 bases). CDR3 sequence (DNA): TGTGCCAGCAGTTACTCCACAGGGCGTGAGCAGTTCTTC. As protein: CASSYSTGREQFF.